This TCR beta chain was recorded in a study of blood T cell repertoires in COVID-19. Across the whole study: The cDNA or gDNA used as material had been derived from T cells, B-cell-depleted T cells, or PBMCs.

Profiling relied on immunoSEQ multiplex PCR, and the TCRdb table lists in-frame clones only, not all of them. The table includes around 130,000 clones, about four fifths detected once. This clone was recorded only once. Germline assignment: CDR1 LGHNA and CDR2 YSLEER. V shed 1 base, J shed 3 bases, and the junction held 2 bases outside the gene matches. The CDR3 has 14 residues. The chain couples TRBV4-3 to TRBJ2-7; TRBD1 matches at 8 bases. This TCR derives from a human donor in a cohort sampled during active COVID-19. Sequencing used peripheral blood. The CDR3 region has the DNA TGCGCCAGCAGCCAAGGTGGGACAGGCTACGAGCAGTACTTC. Amino acid sequence: CASSQGGTGYEQYF.